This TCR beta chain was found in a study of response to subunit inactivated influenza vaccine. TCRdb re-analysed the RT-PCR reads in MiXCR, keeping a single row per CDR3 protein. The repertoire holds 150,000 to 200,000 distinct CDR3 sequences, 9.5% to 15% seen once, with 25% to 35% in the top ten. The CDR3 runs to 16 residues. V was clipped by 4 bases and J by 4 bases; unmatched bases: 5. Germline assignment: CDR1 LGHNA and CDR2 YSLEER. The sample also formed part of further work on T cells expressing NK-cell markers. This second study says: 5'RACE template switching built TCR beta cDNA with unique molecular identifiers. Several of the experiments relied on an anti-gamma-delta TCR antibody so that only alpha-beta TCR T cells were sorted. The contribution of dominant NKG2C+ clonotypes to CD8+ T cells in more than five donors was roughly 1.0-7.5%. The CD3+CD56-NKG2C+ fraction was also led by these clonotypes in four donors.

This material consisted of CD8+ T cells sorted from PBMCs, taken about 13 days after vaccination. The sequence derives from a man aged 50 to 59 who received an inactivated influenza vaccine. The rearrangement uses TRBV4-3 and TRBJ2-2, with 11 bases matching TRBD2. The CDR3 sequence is CASSPWTSGFTGELFF. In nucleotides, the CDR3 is TGCGCCAGCAGCCCCTGGACTAGCGGGTTCACCGGGGAGCTGTTTTTT.